The entry that follows covers one T cell receptor beta chain sequence. Antigen unknown. Time point given: blood 2 weeks post-SBRT. Treatment meaning: 15 Gy SBRT to primary tumor, nephrectomy 4 weeks later. The sample comes from a study of radiation and T cells in renal cell carcinoma. Study-level points and caveats: From baseline, blood top tumor clonotypes peaked at 2 weeks post-radiation.

Only in-frame clones appear in the TCRdb table, and some are missing; sequencing was by immunoSEQ multiplex PCR. The repertoire holds about 130,000 clones, with around four fifths as singletons. Germline CDR1 and CDR2: SGHTA and FQGNSA. With 5 bases clipped from V and 3 bases from J, the junction kept 6 bases outside the gene matches. This CDR3 has 15 amino acids. The clonotype was recovered from a woman aged 55-75 years with renal cell carcinoma. The sequencing here drew on blood, taken from a patient whose treatment included radiotherapy and nephrectomy. The chain combines TRBV7-2 with TRBJ2-7; 11 bases align to TRBD2. CDR3 region: CASSLGLAVNYEQYF. CDR3 in DNA: TGTGCCAGCAGCCTGGGACTAGCGGTGAACTACGAGCAGTACTTC.